The next 18 T cell receptor beta chains were all read from a single sample in a study of CD8+ T cells in alopecia areata. It was cDNA, reverse transcribed from extracted RNA, that served as the sequencing template. Method: immunoSEQ multiplex PCR; TCRdb's copy keeps in-frame clones and lacks some. The sample has 140,000 to 150,000 clones, roughly 50% seen once. The source material was CD4+ T cells sorted from blood. These receptors originate from a human donor with alopecia areata.

This clone has only a few counts. This chain connects TRBV27 to TRBJ2-3, with a weak D call TRBD2 (6 bases). The CDR3 loop spans 15 amino acids. The V end was cut by 8 bases, the J end by 11 bases, with 26 bases between. Per germline, CDR1 MNHEY and CDR2 SMNVEV (reference sequence). CDR3 residues: CASSPTRLASNQQYF. CDR3 sequence (DNA): TGTGCCAGCTCCCCAACTCGGCTAGCGTCTAATCAGCAGTATTTT.

In this sample, this clone turned up a few times. V usage is TRBV19 and J usage is TRBJ2-5; maybe TRBD1 (5 bases). The CDR3 length is 13 residues. V was pared by 5 bases and J by 2 bases, with 9 bases between. Germline V gene lookup returns CDR1 LNHDA and CDR2 SQIVND (reference sequence). The DNA for the CDR3 is TGTGCCAGTAGTCTCCAGGGTCAAGAGACCCAGTACTTC. It is translated as CASSLQGQETQYF. Using reference TRBV19 and TRBJ2-5 for the parts outside the CDR3, the full variable domain is DGGITQSPKYLFRKEGQNVTLSCEQNLNHDAMYWYRQDPGQGLRLIYYSQIVNDFQKGDIAEGYSVSREKKESFPLTVTSAQKNPTAFYLCASSLQGQETQYFGPGTRLLVL.

The chain has TRBV2 and TRBJ2-1; no clear D. V lost 2 bases, J lost 0 bases, and 11 bases lay in between. CDR1 is SNHLY, CDR2 FYNNEI, per germline. The CDR3 runs 16 residues. CDR3 amino acids: CASSEYELDSYNEQFF. As DNA, the CDR3 is TGTGCCAGCAGTGAATATGAGCTGGACTCCTACAATGAGCAGTTCTTC.

The chain links TRBV27 to TRBJ1-2; 10 bases agree with TRBD1. This CDR3 has 14 residues. The ends lost 2 bases at V and 8 bases at J; junction bases unmatched: 5. Looked up from germline, CDR1 is MNHEY and CDR2 is SMNVEV (reference sequence). The CDR3 nucleotides are TGTGCCAGCAGTTTACTCGGACAGGGGGGAGGCTACACCTTC. Its translation is CASSLLGQGGGYTF.

The chain combines TRBV7-2 with TRBJ2-7; D is uncertain. The length of the CDR3 is 13 residues. Germline CDR1 reads SGHTA; CDR2 reads FQGNSA. Trimming removed 1 base from V and 1 base from J, with 5 bases in between. CDR3 coding DNA: TGTGCCAGCAGCTTAGAACTATCCTACGAGCAGTACTTC. Protein sequence: CASSLELSYEQYF.

The V gene is TRBV20-1, the J gene TRBJ1-1; D is uncertain. Germline CDR1 is DFQATT and CDR2 is SNEGSKA (reference sequence). V lost 3 bases to trimming and J lost 1 base, with 3 bases between them. The CDR3 contains 11 residues. CDR3 nucleotides: TGCAGTGCTAGTAGGAACACTGAAGCTTTCTTT. This gives the protein CSASRNTEAFF.

V usage is TRBV7-3 and J usage is TRBJ2-1; D is perhaps TRBD2 (6 bases). The germline CDR1 and CDR2 sequences are SGHTA and FQGTGA. V was shortened by 5 bases and J by 10 bases, with 18 bases between the two germline ends. This CDR3 has 14 amino acids. Here the CDR3 reads CASSPGGDAAEQFF. The CDR3 DNA is TGTGCCAGCAGCCCCGGAGGGGACGCCGCAGAGCAGTTCTTC. The full variable domain, with the rest looked up from reference TRBV7-3 and TRBJ2-1, is GAGVSQTPSNKVTEKGKYVELRCDPISGHTALYWYRQSLGQGPEFLIYFQGTGAADDSGLPNDRFFAVRPEGSVSTLKIQRTERGDSAVYLCASSPGGDAAEQFFGPGTRLTVL.

The chain employs TRBV28 and TRBJ1-5; no reliable D call. From germline, CDR1 is MDHEN and CDR2 SYDVKM. CDR3 size: 15 residues. Trimming took 4 bases from V and 6 from J, leaving 16 bases between them. The CDR3 loop reads CASSSDTRNTQPQHF. CDR3 nucleotides: TGTGCCAGCAGTTCTGATACGAGAAACACTCAGCCCCAGCATTTT.

The J gene is TRBJ1-1, the V gene TRBV29-1; possible D gene TRBD1, 6 bases. CDR1 is SQVTM, CDR2 ANQGSEA, per germline. CDR3 length: 14 amino acids. Trimming removed 3 bases from V and 4 bases from J, with 15 bases in between. The CDR3 loop is CSVDVTGAFTEAFF. As DNA, the CDR3 is TGCAGCGTTGATGTAACGGGGGCGTTCACTGAAGCTTTCTTT.

This clone was seen only a few times. The rearrangement uses TRBV7-2 and TRBJ2-1; TRBD2 matches 9 bases. The trim removed 1 base at V and 4 bases at J, leaving 5 bases unmatched. Germline CDR1 SGHTA, CDR2 FQGNSA. This CDR3 is built from 16 residues. CDR3 sequence reads: CASSLELAGWYNEQFF. CDR3 DNA: TGTGCCAGCAGCTTAGAACTAGCGGGCTGGTACAATGAGCAGTTCTTC.

The V gene is TRBV2, the J gene TRBJ2-1; 8 nucleotides match TRBD2. J lost 7 bases, V lost 5 bases, and 16 bases had no gene match. CDR3 length equals 17 residues. CDR1 and CDR2 (germline): SNHLY, FYNNEI. The CDR3 DNA is TGTGCCAGCAGTAAAGGGGTGGTTGGACTAGCAGCGAATGAGCAGTTCTTC. This gives the protein CASSKGVVGLAANEQFF.

Notes on this clone: Other DNA sequences within the sample encode an identical CDR3. The J gene is TRBJ1-1, the V gene TRBV29-1; D remains unclear. The CDR3 loop spans 12 amino acids. The V and J ends lost 4 bases and 1 base respectively, with 7 bases between them. CDR1 is SQVTM and CDR2 is ANQGSEA in the germline V gene. In nucleotides, the CDR3 is TGCAGCGTTGTTCGTCAGAACACTGAAGCTTTCTTT. Its protein is CSVVRQNTEAFF.

The chain employs TRBV30 and TRBJ2-3; D call uncertain. Trimming left V 3 bases short and J 0 bases short, with 7 bases between. Germline V CDR1 and CDR2: GTSNPN, SVGIG (reference sequence). The CDR3 length is 13 residues. Here the CDR3 reads CAWRVPSTDTQYF. Written as DNA, the CDR3 is TGTGCCTGGAGGGTCCCTAGCACAGATACGCAGTATTTT.

The chain links TRBV2 to TRBJ2-5; TRBD1 matches 8 bases. The length of the CDR3 is 14 residues. The J segment lost 1 base and the V segment lost 6 bases, leaving 4 bases of the junction unmatched. Germline V gene sequence: CDR1 SNHLY, CDR2 FYNNEI. CDR3 bases: TGTGCCAGCAGGACGACAGGGGTCCAAGAGACCCAGTACTTC. Residues: CASRTTGVQETQYF.

J is TRBJ2-7 and V is TRBV6-6; the match to TRBD1 covers 8 bases. The germline V gene has CDR1 MNHNY and CDR2 SVGAGI (reference sequence). This CDR3 has 13 residues. J was trimmed by 7 bases and V by 6 bases; bases with no gene match: 8. The CDR3, as DNA: TGTGCCAGCAGAAAGGGACAGGCAGGGGAGCAGTACTTC. Its translation: CASRKGQAGEQYF.

The chain links TRBV15 to TRBJ2-7; D is unclear. The CDR3 is 13 residues long. Deletions cut 1 base from V and 3 bases from J, with 7 bases between. Germline V gives CDR1 LNHNV, CDR2 YYDKDF (reference sequence). The CDR3 sequence: CATSRVYDYEQYF. The CDR3, as DNA: TGTGCCACCAGCAGAGTTTACGACTACGAGCAGTACTTC. The whole variable domain, remainder taken from reference TRBV15 and TRBJ2-7, is DAMVIQNPRYQVTQFGKPVTLSCSQTLNHNVMYWYQQKSSQAPKLLFHYYDKDFNNEADTPDNFQSRRPNTSFCFLDIRSPGLGDTAMYLCATSRVYDYEQYFGPGTRLTVT.

The chain uses TRBV9 and TRBJ2-7; a weak D match, TRBD1 (6 bases). The V gene lost 2 bases and the J gene lost 5 bases, with 17 bases spanning the gap. The germline V gene has CDR1 SGDLS and CDR2 YYNGEE. This CDR3 is 15 amino acids long. CDR3 nucleotide sequence: TGTGCCAGCAGCGTCAGCGGACAGTCTCACCACGAGCAGTACTTC. Encoded protein: CASSVSGQSHHEQYF.

This clone occurred a few times. This chain connects TRBV29-1 to TRBJ2-2; TRBD1 is a possible D gene (6 bases). Germline V CDR1 and CDR2: SQVTM, ANQGSEA. The V gene lost 2 bases and the J gene lost 6 bases, with 10 bases spanning the gap. This CDR3 comprises 13 residues. The CDR3 loop reads CSVEWYRAGELFF. In DNA form, the CDR3 reads TGCAGCGTTGAATGGTACAGGGCCGGGGAGCTGTTTTTT.